Below are 19 T cell receptor beta chains sequenced from a single sample in a study of beta chain features in type 1 diabetes. The whole isolated RNA underwent reverse transcription, so sequencing captured expressed TCRB transcripts. Profiling relied on immunoSEQ multiplex PCR, and the TCRdb table lists in-frame clones only, not all of them. The sample records around 300,000 clones, about 14% being singletons. Specimen: central memory CD4+ T cells from blood. The origin of the receptors is a man aged 30 to 45 in good health.

The genes are TRBV7-2 and TRBJ2-2; no firm D call. CDR1 is SGHTA, CDR2 FQGNSA, per germline. V was cut by 4 bases and J by 8 bases, with 17 bases left in between. The CDR3 spans 15 residues. The CDR3 nucleotides read TGTGCCAGCAGCTCCGCCGAAGCTTCTGCGGGGGAGCTGTTTTTT. This gives the protein CASSSAEASAGELFF.

To note about this clone: This may be a read error, as it is one base from a much larger clone. The chain links TRBV11-3 to TRBJ2-7; tentatively, D is TRBD2 (5 bases). Looked up from germline, CDR1 is SGHNT and CDR2 is YENEEA. This CDR3 has 13 amino acids. Between the trimmed V and J ends, which lost 1 base and 1 base, there was a span of 5 bases. This CDR3 reads CASSLAGSYEQYV. The CDR3 coding sequence is TGTGCCAGCAGCTTAGCGGGGTCCTACGAGCAGTACGTC.

This clone was seen ten or more times. V and J are TRBV27 and TRBJ1-4, with 9 bases lining up with TRBD1. V was clipped by 5 bases and J by 5 bases; unmatched bases: 15. The CDR3 has 18 amino acids. Germline V gene lookup returns CDR1 MNHEY and CDR2 SMNVEV (reference sequence). CDR3 protein: CASSRRPSPGTGNEKLFF. CDR3 DNA sequence: TGTGCCAGCAGTCGGCGTCCCTCCCCCGGGACAGGGAATGAAAAACTGTTTTTT.

This clone has at least ten counts. J is TRBJ1-3 and V is TRBV19, with D possibly being TRBD1 (5 bases). The CDR3 is 16 residues long. V was shortened by 6 bases and J by 0 bases, with 15 bases between the two germline ends. The germline CDR1 and CDR2 sequences are LNHDA and SQIVND (reference sequence). The CDR3 nucleotides read TGTGCCAGTAGGATACATGACAGCATCTCTGGAAACACCATATATTTT. Translated, it gives CASRIHDSISGNTIYF.

This clone has only a few counts. This rearrangement joins TRBV4-2 to TRBJ1-3; D is undetermined. This CDR3 is 14 amino acids long. Trimming removed 4 bases at V and 0 bases at J, with 7 bases between. Per the germline V gene, CDR1 is LGHNA and CDR2 is YNFKEQ. The DNA for the CDR3 is TGTGCCAGCAGCCTCGACACCTCTGGAAACACCATATATTTT. It is translated as CASSLDTSGNTIYF.

The V gene is TRBV9, the J gene TRBJ2-1, with TRBD2 matching over 9 bases. V trimming: 3 bases; J trimming: 3 bases; junction bases outside the gene matches: 4. This CDR3 has 15 residues. Per the germline V gene, CDR1 is SGDLS and CDR2 is YYNGEE. This CDR3 is CASSGLAGLYNEQFF. CDR3 bases: TGTGCCAGCAGCGGTCTAGCGGGGCTCTACAATGAGCAGTTCTTC.

V gene TRBV7-9 combines with J gene TRBJ1-6; unclear D gene. Germline V gene sequence: CDR1 SEHNR, CDR2 FQNEAQ (reference sequence). V lost 4 bases, J lost 7 bases, and 14 bases lay in between. CDR3 length equals 15 residues. CDR3 DNA sequence: TGTGCCAGCAGCTGGGAAACGGGTGCGAATTCACCCCTCCACTTT. This sequence encodes CASSWETGANSPLHF.

This sequence joins TRBV6-1 and TRBJ2-3; 9 bases line up with TRBD2. The V gene end was trimmed by 3 bases and the J gene end by 6 bases; junction bases not matched to a gene: 7. This CDR3 region has 15 residues. CDR1 is MNHNS, CDR2 SASEGT, per germline. This CDR3 reads CASSERRGGADTQYF. CDR3 nucleotides: TGTGCCAGCAGTGAGCGGCGCGGGGGGGCCGATACGCAGTATTTT.

With respect to this clone: Compared with germline, one end of the junction differs, possibly owing to a read error. The chain recombines TRBV5-1 with TRBJ2-3, with D possibly being TRBD2 (5 bases). Germline V gives CDR1 SGHRS, CDR2 YFSETQ. This CDR3 has 12 amino acids. This CDR3 is CASGQASNTQYF. CDR3 coding DNA: TGTGCCAGCGGCCAAGCGAGTAATACGCAGTATTTT.

V is TRBV14 and J is TRBJ1-4, with 7 bases identical to TRBD1. V was clipped by 4 bases and J by 8 bases; unmatched bases: 13. This CDR3 has 16 amino acids. Germline CDR1 is SGHDN and CDR2 is FVKESK. In DNA, the CDR3 is TGTGCCAGCAGCCCGGACCAGGACAGGCGGCGGGAAAAACTGTTTTTT. Encoded protein: CASSPDQDRRREKLFF.

This clone was picked up many times. This CDR3 reads CASSPSANQPQHF. CDR3 bases: TGCGCCAGCAGCCCCTCGGCCAATCAGCCCCAGCATTTT. The chain is built from TRBV5-1 and TRBJ1-5; D is undetermined. CDR1 and CDR2 (germline): SGHRS, YFSETQ. This CDR3 region has 13 residues. The V gene lost 4 bases and the J gene lost 3 bases, with 8 bases spanning the gap.

This clone appeared many times. V usage is TRBV10-3 and J usage is TRBJ2-3, with 7 bases fitting TRBD2. Per the germline V gene, CDR1 is ENHRY and CDR2 is SYGVKD. J gave up 1 base and V 4 bases, and 2 bases lay outside the gene matches. The CDR3 runs to 14 residues. The CDR3 DNA reads as TGTGCCATCAGTGGGGAGGGTCGCACAGATACGCAGTATTTT. It translates to CAISGEGRTDTQYF.

The chain has TRBV2 and TRBJ2-7, with 7 positions matching TRBD1. Per germline, CDR1 SNHLY and CDR2 FYNNEI. Trimming took 7 bases from V and 4 from J; bases not matched to a gene: 4. There are 12 residues in the CDR3. The DNA for the CDR3 is TGTGCCAGCAACCAGGGGGTTTACGAGCAGTACTTC. Amino acid sequence: CASNQGVYEQYF. The variable domain in full, with the rest retrieved from reference TRBV2 and TRBJ2-7, is EPEVTQTPSHQVTQMGQEVILRCVPISNHLYFYWYRQILGQKVEFLVSFYNNEISEKSEIFDDQFSVERPDGSNFTLKIRSTKLEDSAMYFCASNQGVYEQYFGPGTRLTVT.

This clone was recorded at least ten times. The chain recombines TRBV6-5 with TRBJ1-6; D call uncertain. CDR3 size: 13 residues. The germline V gene encodes CDR1 MNHEY and CDR2 SVGAGI. The ends were cut back, 6 bases at V and 10 bases at J, with 13 bases in the middle. CDR3 sequence: CASSGKVASPLHF. For the CDR3, the DNA is TGTGCCAGCAGCGGGAAGGTAGCCTCACCCCTCCACTTT.

The V and J genes are TRBV9 and TRBJ1-1; D perhaps matches TRBD1 (6 bases). This CDR3 contains 13 residues. Trimming took off 4 bases at V and 10 bases at J, with 17 bases between the two ends. Looked up from germline, CDR1 is SGDLS and CDR2 is YYNGEE. CDR3 sequence: CASSPGMGAGAFF. CDR3 coding DNA: TGTGCCAGCAGCCCCGGTATGGGGGCAGGAGCTTTCTTT. Full variable domain (outside the CDR3, taken from reference TRBV9 and TRBJ1-1): DSGVTQTPKHLITATGQRVTLRCSPRSGDLSVYWYQQSLDQGLQFLIQYYNGEERAKGNILERFSAQQFPDLHSELNLSSLELGDSALYFCASSPGMGAGAFFGQGTRLTVV.

The chain links TRBV27 to TRBJ2-3; 8 positions agree with TRBD2. CDR3 length: 15 amino acids. CDR1 is MNHEY and CDR2 is SMNVEV in the germline V gene (reference sequence). Losses at the gene ends were 6 bases for V and 2 bases for J; bases not matched to a gene: 7. The CDR3, as DNA: TGTGCCAGCAGCCCAGCGGGGGCCATCACAGATACGCAGTATTTT. Residues: CASSPAGAITDTQYF.

There are a few counts of this clone. The V call is TRBV7-2, the J call TRBJ1-2; no definite D call. V gave up 5 bases and J gave up 0 bases, with 13 bases separating them. Per the germline V gene, CDR1 is SGHTA and CDR2 is FQGNSA. The CDR3 sequence is 15 residues long. In nucleotides, the CDR3 is TGTGCCAGCAGCCTGGACCGACCGCCTAACTATGGCTACACCTTC. Translating gives CASSLDRPPNYGYTF. Full variable domain (rest looked up from reference TRBV7-2 and TRBJ1-2): GAGVSQSPSNKVTEKGKDVELRCDPISGHTALYWYRQSLGQGLEFLIYFQGNSAPDKSGLPSDRFSAERTGGSVSTLTIQRTQQEDSAVYLCASSLDRPPNYGYTFGSGTRLTVV.

This clone turned up a few times. J is TRBJ2-3 and V is TRBV10-3; 15 positions match TRBD2. The CDR3 is made up of 17 amino acids. Germline CDR1 reads ENHRY; CDR2 reads SYGVKD. With 2 bases clipped from V and 5 bases from J, the junction kept 5 bases outside the gene matches. The DNA for the CDR3 is TGTGCCATCAGTGAGAAGGGACTAGCGGGAGGCAAAGATACGCAGTATTTT. Translation: CAISEKGLAGGKDTQYF.

V gene TRBV7-6 combines with J gene TRBJ2-1; D gene uncertain. With 1 base removed from V and 7 bases from J, the gap between germline ends came to 5 bases. The CDR3 is made up of 12 amino acids. Germline CDR1 and CDR2: SGHVS and FNYEAQ. For the CDR3, the DNA is TGTGCCAGCAGCTTAGGACGGAATGAGCAGTTCTTC. It encodes CASSLGRNEQFF.